Included here is one T cell receptor beta chain sequence, with context. This specimen belongs to a study of blood T cell repertoires in COVID-19. Study-wide context: Acute and convalescent COVID-19 samples came from the United States, Italy and Spain. The cDNA or gDNA used as material had been derived from T cells, B-cell-depleted T cells, or PBMCs.

Under the authors' procedure: Scientists estimated how many nucleated cells there were by amplifying reference gene primers. Repertoires were generated with immunoSEQ multiplex PCR, while TCRdb's copy carries only in-frame clones and drops some. V and J calls and clone size are given by that table; D and trimming were obtained from the DNA. The sample lists approximately 190,000 clones; 84% were seen once. This receptor was taken from a woman between 70 and 85 years old with active or convalescent COVID-19. The sample comprised peripheral blood.

The CDR3, as DNA: TGCGCCAGCAGCTTCGGACAGGGGGACGAGCAGTACTTC. This sequence encodes CASSFGQGDEQYF. The chain couples TRBV5-1 to TRBJ2-7, with 10 positions matching TRBD1. The CDR3 consists of 13 residues. Germline-derived CDR1 and CDR2 are SGHRS and YFSETQ. V lost 2 bases, J lost 5 bases, and 1 base stayed unmatched. Supplemented by reference TRBV5-1 and TRBJ2-7, the full variable domain reads KAGVTQTPRYLIKTRGQQVTLSCSPISGHRSVSWYQQTPGQGLQFLFEYFSETQRNKGNFPGRFSGRQFSNSRSEMNVSTLELGDSALYLCASSFGQGDEQYFGPGTRLTVT.